This is a list of T cell receptor beta chains from one sample in a study of vaccination effects on CD4 cells after COVID-19. What these receptors recognize is not known. Method: immunoSEQ multiplex PCR; TCRdb's copy keeps in-frame clones and lacks some. The table records roughly 68,000 clones, about 74% of them present only once. Sequencing was performed on CD4+ T cells from PBMCs cultured with HCoV-229E spike peptides, taken after COVID-19 vaccination. Every receptor here comes from a human donor who received a COVID-19 vaccine. CDR3s include the opening cysteine and the closing phenylalanine or tryptophan. A D gene is named only where the DNA matches it firmly. Part of the rows lack a size; the others show once, few, many or a class for expanded clones.

D	J	V	size	length	DNA	CDR3
.	TRBJ1-5	TRBV6-5	.	14	TGTGCCAGCAGTCCCGACGGTCGGGATCAGCCCCAGCATTTT	CASSPDGRDQPQHF
.	TRBJ1-2	TRBV19	.	13	TGTGCCAGCCGCCTGGCGGGGACGATGGGCTACACCTTC	CASRLAGTMGYTF
.	TRBJ1-1	TRBV28	.	15	TGTGCCAGCAGTCCTTCCGGAGGGGGGAACACTGAAGCTTTCTTT	CASSPSGGGNTEAFF
.	TRBJ2-4	TRBV7-2	once	13	TGTGCCAGCAGCTTAAGGAATCCCAACATTCAGTACTTC	CASSLRNPNIQYF
.	TRBJ2-6	TRBV2	.	16	TGTGCCAGCACCTCCCGACGGAGCTCTGGGGCCAACGTCCTGACTTTC	CASTSRRSSGANVLTF
.	TRBJ1-1	TRBV14	.	15	TGTGCCAGCAGCCAAGTCGGGGGGGTGAACACTGAAGCTTTCTTT	CASSQVGGVNTEAFF
.	TRBJ1-3	TRBV9	.	15	TGTGCCAGCAGCGTAGATCGTGGACTTGGAAACACCATATATTTT	CASSVDRGLGNTIYF
.	TRBJ1-2	TRBV6-6	.	13	TGTGCCAGCAGCCAGGGACCTAACTATGGCTACACCTTC	CASSQGPNYGYTF
.	TRBJ2-3	TRBV29-1	.	15	TGCAGCGTCGGTTTGTCAGGGGCGCCGGCAGATACGCAGTATTTT	CSVGLSGAPADTQYF
.	TRBJ1-5	TRBV19	few	15	TGTGCCAGTAGTCTCTTAGGCAACCCCAATCAGCCCCAGCATTTT	CASSLLGNPNQPQHF
.	TRBJ1-2	TRBV7-3	few	15	TGTGCCAGCAGCAAAGAGGCAGGGGCCAACTATGGCTACACCTTC	CASSKEAGANYGYTF
.	TRBJ2-2	TRBV18	few	16	TGTGCCAGCTCACCACCACCGAGTACCAACACCGGGGAGCTGTTTTTT	CASSPPPSTNTGELFF
.	TRBJ1-3	TRBV14	.	14	TGTGCCAGCAGCCGGGACACCTCTGGAAACACCATATATTTT	CASSRDTSGNTIYF
.	TRBJ2-5	TRBV5-1	.	15	TGCGCCAGCAGCCGTCGGGACCCACAGGTTGAGACCCAGTACTTC	CASSRRDPQVETQYF
TRBD2	TRBJ2-3	TRBV4-1	.	18	TGCGCCAGCAGCCCGTTACAGGCCGGGACTAGCGCGAGAGATACGCAGTATTTT	CASSPLQAGTSARDTQYF
.	TRBJ2-2	TRBV6-5	.	13	TGTGCCAGCAGCGTTGACAGTACGGGGGAGCTGTTTTTT	CASSVDSTGELFF
.	TRBJ1-1	TRBV5-1	.	14	TGCGCCAGTAGCCCTGACGGATTGAACACTGAAGCTTTCTTT	CASSPDGLNTEAFF
.	TRBJ1-5	TRBV9	.	14	TGTGCCAGCAGCGTAGAAGGGGGGCGTCAGCCCCAGCATTTT	CASSVEGGRQPQHF
.	TRBJ2-5	TRBV18	.	13	TGTGCCAGCTCACCAAGGTCGGGGGAGACCCAGTACTTC	CASSPRSGETQYF
TRBD2	TRBJ2-3	TRBV5-1	once	16	TGCGCCAGCAGCCAGGCGGGGGGCGTGGGGACAGATACGCAGTATTTT	CASSQAGGVGTDTQYF
TRBD2	TRBJ2-4	TRBV2	.	16	TGTGCCAGCAGTGAGGGACTAGCGGGAGCCAAAAACATTCAGTACTTC	CASSEGLAGAKNIQYF
.	TRBJ1-2	TRBV5-1	.	14	TGCGCCAGCAGCCTCGGACAGCCCAACTATGGCTACACCTTC	CASSLGQPNYGYTF
.	TRBJ1-1	TRBV29-1	.	14	TGCAGCGTTTCACAGGGTTTCGTGAACACTGAAGCTTTCTTT	CSVSQGFVNTEAFF
TRBD2	TRBJ2-3	TRBV4-1	.	16	TGCGCCAGCAGCCTCCTATCGGGGGGGACCTTAGATACGCAGTATTTT	CASSLLSGGTLDTQYF
.	TRBJ2-3	TRBV7-9	.	18	TGTGCCAGCAGCTTAAAAAAGGATCGGGCGGGTCTTATAGATACGCAGTATTTT	CASSLKKDRAGLIDTQYF
.	TRBJ2-5	TRBV15	.	13	TGTGCCACCAGCAGAGGGTCAGCGGAGACCCAGTACTTC	CATSRGSAETQYF
.	TRBJ1-2	TRBV30	.	14	TGTGCCTGGAGTGTAGGGGGATCCAGCTATGGCTACACCTTC	CAWSVGGSSYGYTF
.	TRBJ2-3	TRBV12-3/TRBV12-4	.	11	TGTGCCAGCAGTTTTAGGGGTACGCAGTATTTT	CASSFRGTQYF
TRBD2	TRBJ2-3	TRBV6-5	.	14	TGTGCCAGCAATCCTAGCGGGGGTGCAGATACGCAGTATTTT	CASNPSGGADTQYF
TRBD1	TRBJ2-2	TRBV7-2	.	16	TGTGCCAGCAGCCGTTTCAAAATGGACAGGGCGGGGGAGCTGTTTTTT	CASSRFKMDRAGELFF
TRBD1	TRBJ1-2	TRBV18	.	14	TGTGCCAGCTCACCGGGTAGGACAGGGTCTGGCTACACCTTC	CASSPGRTGSGYTF
.	TRBJ2-3	TRBV28	.	15	TGTGCCAGCAGTTATAACGGGCCCGGTACAGATACGCAGTATTTT	CASSYNGPGTDTQYF
.	TRBJ1-1	TRBV19	.	15	TGTGCCAGTAGTATATGGGGTCCTATGAACACTGAAGCTTTCTTT	CASSIWGPMNTEAFF